A single T cell receptor (beta chain) is shown here with its context. Its matching antigen is unknown. The CDR3 is cut off 3 residues early in the read; its end comes from the germline J gene. The method was immunoSEQ multiplex PCR; TCRdb's version includes in-frame clones alone and lacks a portion of them. The sample has under 7,500 clones. These data come from a study of Tregs in tolerant kidney transplant recipients. Germline CDR1 MNHEY, CDR2 SMNVEV (reference sequence). This CDR3 is built from 19 residues. V was clipped by 1 base and J by 3 bases; unmatched bases: 16. Overall study findings and caveats: Findings come from small patient numbers and require larger validation. Biological reproducibility was not directly addressed, but technical replication error appeared minimal. Changing PCR primers prevented nucleotide comparison between some patients' samples. Tolerant patients' donor-specific Tregs expanded beyond overall Tregs, suggesting antigen-driven growth.

The nonmyeloablative bone marrow transplants came from related graft donors, with transient mixed chimerism. The receptor was derived from a human patient who received a combined kidney and bone marrow transplant. Some T cells here may be from the graft donor. This material consisted of CD4+ T cells from blood (PBMCs), taken 6 months after the transplant. This chain links TRBV27 with TRBJ2-7; 9 nucleotides agree with TRBD1. The sequenced CDR3 bases are TGTGCCAGCAGTTTATTTGGGCCGATTGTGGGGACAGGGAACTACGAG. It codes for CASSLFGPIVGTGNYE. The whole CDR3 reads CASSLFGPIVGTGNYEQYF.